This passage covers 29 T cell receptor beta chains from one sample sequenced in a study of shared clonotypes between healthy human individuals. TCRdb keeps only in-frame clones here, not all; method: immunoSEQ multiplex PCR. The repertoire holds over 2 million clones, with roughly 92% as singletons. The sequenced sample was naive CD4+ T cells from PBMCs. Subset specified: CD45RA+ positively selected. These receptor sequences come from a man aged 18 to 30 in good health. Some clones in this sample may be carry-over from other donors' samples.

The CDR3 DNA is TGTGCCAGCAGTGAAGCTGCGACTAGGGCGACAGATACGCAGTATTTT. Its protein is CASSEAATRATDTQYF. The rearrangement uses TRBV6-1 and TRBJ2-3, with D tentatively TRBD2 (6 bases). The CDR3 is made up of 16 amino acids. Trimming stripped 0 bases from V and 3 bases from J, with 13 bases between. The germline gives CDR1 MNHNS, CDR2 SASEGT.

The V and J genes are TRBV7-8 and TRBJ1-2; 7 positions match TRBD1. Trimming at V came to 1 base and at J to 0 bases, leaving 8 bases not matched to a gene. Germline V CDR1 and CDR2: SGHVS, FQNEAQ. The CDR3 is made up of 17 amino acids. Written as DNA, the CDR3 is TGTGCCAGCAGCTTAGATCTGGGCAGGGGGACTAACTATGGCTACACCTTC. It is translated as CASSLDLGRGTNYGYTF.

V and J are TRBV7-9 and TRBJ1-1; a weak D match, TRBD1 (5 bases). CDR1 and CDR2 (germline): SEHNR, FQNEAQ (reference sequence). The CDR3 has 16 amino acids. V lost 4 bases to trimming and J lost 0 bases, with 15 bases between them. The CDR3 reads CASSSTGTVMNTEAFF. Here the CDR3 DNA reads TGTGCCAGCAGCTCGACCGGGACTGTCATGAACACTGAAGCTTTCTTT.

The V call is TRBV7-8, the J call TRBJ1-3; D unresolved. V lost 5 bases, J lost 0 bases, and 11 bases lay in between. Germline CDR1 is SGHVS and CDR2 is FQNEAQ. The CDR3 spans 15 residues. The chain's CDR3 is CASSGTVSSGNTIYF. The DNA of the CDR3 is TGTGCCAGCAGCGGCACCGTGAGCTCTGGAAACACCATATATTTT.

The CDR3 here is CASSWTGPSYEQYF. The DNA of the CDR3 is TGTGCCAGTAGTTGGACAGGACCGTCCTACGAGCAGTACTTC. The chain couples TRBV19 to TRBJ2-7, with 7 positions matching TRBD1. This CDR3 comprises 14 residues. Germline trimming cut 5 bases from V and 1 base from J; bases unmatched to any gene: 5. The germline CDR1 and CDR2 sequences are LNHDA and SQIVND (reference sequence).

The rearrangement links TRBV6-1 to TRBJ2-1; tentatively, D is TRBD1 (5 bases). The V end lost 6 bases, the J end lost 7 bases, and 19 bases lay between the germline ends. This CDR3 comprises 15 residues. The germline CDR1 and CDR2 sequences are MNHNS and SASEGT. In DNA, the CDR3 is TGTGCCAGCAGGCAACTGAGACAGCTCCCAAATGAGCAGTTCTTC. Amino acids: CASRQLRQLPNEQFF.

The chain carries TRBV29-1 and TRBJ2-3, with D uncertain. Deletions cut 2 bases from V and 4 bases from J, with 7 bases between. CDR1 SQVTM and CDR2 ANQGSEA come from the germline V gene. CDR3 length: 12 amino acids. The CDR3 DNA reads TGCAGCGTTGAATGGGCCTCAGATACGCAGTATTTT. Its translation: CSVEWASDTQYF.

On this clone itself: Within the sample, other DNA sequences also encode this same CDR3. This chain links TRBV9 with TRBJ2-1; 8 bases map to TRBD2. CDR1 and CDR2 from the germline V gene are SGDLS and YYNGEE. J gave up 4 bases and V 5 bases, and 8 bases lay outside the gene matches. The CDR3 totals 15 residues. This chain's CDR3 is CASSTSGRAYNEQFF. CDR3 DNA sequence: TGTGCCAGCAGTACGAGCGGGAGAGCGTACAATGAGCAGTTCTTC.

The J gene is TRBJ2-1, the V gene TRBV7-3; unclear D gene. Germline V gene lookup returns CDR1 SGHTA and CDR2 FQGTGA. V lost 5 bases to trimming and J lost 6 bases, with 8 bases between them. CDR3 length: 12 residues. DNA for the CDR3: TGTGCCAGCAGCCTCCGTGTCAATGAGCAGTTCTTC. It specifies CASSLRVNEQFF. Full variable domain (missing parts from reference TRBV7-3 and TRBJ2-1): GAGVSQTPSNKVTEKGKYVELRCDPISGHTALYWYRQSLGQGPEFLIYFQGTGAADDSGLPNDRFFAVRPEGSVSTLKIQRTERGDSAVYLCASSLRVNEQFFGPGTRLTVL.

J is TRBJ2-3 and V is TRBV19, with D unresolved. Germline CDR1 reads LNHDA; CDR2 reads SQIVND (reference sequence). This CDR3 has 14 amino acids. Trimming took 11 bases from V and 0 from J, leaving 15 bases between them. The DNA for the CDR3 is TGTGCCGCAAAATCGACACGCAGCACAGATACGCAGTATTTT. Translated, it gives CAAKSTRSTDTQYF. The variable domain in full, completed from reference TRBV19 and TRBJ2-3, reads DGGITQSPKYLFRKEGQNVTLSCEQNLNHDAMYWYRQDPGQGLRLIYYSQIVNDFQKGDIAEGYSVSREKKESFPLTVTSAQKNPTAFYLCAAKSTRSTDTQYFGPGTRLTVL.

The genes are TRBV5-1 and TRBJ2-2; D gene ambiguous. With 0 bases removed from V and 6 bases from J, the gap between germline ends came to 9 bases. The CDR3 consists of 14 residues. The germline V gene encodes CDR1 SGHRS and CDR2 YFSETQ. This CDR3 is CASSLGSSPGELFF. In nucleotides, the CDR3 is TGCGCCAGCAGCTTGGGTTCCTCCCCCGGGGAGCTGTTTTTT.

This chain uses TRBV5-1 with TRBJ2-7, with 8 nucleotides matching TRBD2. The ends lost 2 bases at V and 6 bases at J; junction bases unmatched: 10. The length of the CDR3 is 15 residues. Germline V CDR1 and CDR2: SGHRS, YFSETQ. This CDR3 reads CASSFAPAGVGEQYF. In DNA, the CDR3 is TGCGCCAGCAGCTTCGCCCCAGCGGGAGTAGGCGAGCAGTACTTC. The full variable domain, completed using reference TRBV5-1 and TRBJ2-7, is KAGVTQTPRYLIKTRGQQVTLSCSPISGHRSVSWYQQTPGQGLQFLFEYFSETQRNKGNFPGRFSGRQFSNSRSEMNVSTLELGDSALYLCASSFAPAGVGEQYFGPGTRLTVT.

This clone was detected once. The chain carries TRBV5-4 and TRBJ2-3; D remains ambiguous. The V gene's germline CDR1 is SGHNT and CDR2 YYREEE (reference sequence). The germline V and J ends were trimmed by 2 bases and 3 bases, with 7 bases remaining between them. The CDR3 has 13 residues. CDR3 loop: CASSFPRTDTQYF. The CDR3 region has the DNA TGTGCCAGCAGCTTCCCCCGGACAGATACGCAGTATTTT.

The V call is TRBV7-9, the J call TRBJ1-3; 10 positions match TRBD1. The ends lost 5 bases at V and 3 bases at J; junction bases unmatched: 4. The V gene's germline CDR1 is SEHNR and CDR2 FQNEAQ (reference sequence). The CDR3 loop spans 15 amino acids. The CDR3 reads CASSKDRGVGNTIYF. CDR3 in DNA: TGTGCCAGCAGCAAGGACAGGGGGGTTGGAAACACCATATATTTT.

This chain connects TRBV30 to TRBJ2-2, with 8 bases identical to TRBD1. The V gene's germline CDR1 is GTSNPN and CDR2 SVGIG (reference sequence). The CDR3 has 14 amino acids. V lost 3 bases, J lost 0 bases, and 0 bases stayed unmatched. The CDR3 DNA reads TGTGCCTGGAGGACAGGGGCGAACACCGGGGAGCTGTTTTTT. Its translation is CAWRTGANTGELFF.

The count of this clone is one. The rearrangement joins TRBV19 to TRBJ1-1; TRBD1 aligns across 8 bases. CDR3 length: 17 residues. J lost 1 base, V lost 8 bases, and 15 bases had no gene match. Looked up from germline, CDR1 is LNHDA and CDR2 is SQIVND (reference sequence). CDR3 nucleotides: TGTGCCAGTTCCAGGTGGGCAGGGGGCGATGGGAACACTGAAGCTTTCTTT. This translates into CASSRWAGGDGNTEAFF.

This clone has just one count. The chain joins TRBV27 to TRBJ2-1; D unresolved. Germline values: CDR1 MNHEY, CDR2 SMNVEV (reference sequence). V was clipped by 1 base and J by 0 bases, with 16 bases between them. The CDR3 is 18 residues long. CDR3 sequence reads: CASSLFGGSSSSYNEQFF. The CDR3 DNA follows: TGTGCCAGCAGTTTATTTGGTGGCAGCTCAAGCTCCTACAATGAGCAGTTCTTC.

This clone has just one count. The sample has other DNA sequences that encode this CDR3 too. The chain recombines TRBV5-1 with TRBJ1-2; 7 positions match TRBD1. The CDR3 extends over 13 amino acids. V gave up 2 bases and J gave up 3 bases; unmatched junction bases: 1. Looked up from germline, CDR1 is SGHRS and CDR2 is YFSETQ. CDR3 sequence: CASSFTGDYGYTF. CDR3 bases: TGCGCCAGCAGCTTCACAGGGGACTATGGCTACACCTTC.

V gene TRBV5-1 combines with J gene TRBJ1-1, with D possibly being TRBD1 (6 bases). This CDR3 contains 13 residues. V gave up 5 bases and J gave up 3 bases, with 11 bases separating them. The V gene's germline CDR1 is SGHRS and CDR2 YFSETQ. As DNA, the CDR3 is TGCGCCAGCAGGAAGGACAGCCACACTGAAGCTTTCTTT. This sequence encodes CASRKDSHTEAFF.

The chain couples TRBV28 to TRBJ2-4; 9 bases align to TRBD1. Looked up from germline, CDR1 is MDHEN and CDR2 is SYDVKM. The CDR3 extends over 17 amino acids. With 9 bases clipped from V and 1 base from J, the junction kept 13 bases outside the gene matches. The CDR3 here is CASNSPGQGRAKNIQYF. The DNA of the CDR3 is TGTGCCAGTAACTCCCCGGGACAGGGAAGGGCCAAAAACATTCAGTACTTC.

V and J are TRBV28 and TRBJ1-2, with TRBD1 matching over 9 bases. J gave up 7 bases and V 3 bases, and 9 bases lay outside the gene matches. The length of the CDR3 is 15 residues. Germline-derived CDR1 and CDR2 are MDHEN and SYDVKM. This CDR3 is CASSFRDRAFSGYTF. DNA for the CDR3: TGTGCCAGCAGTTTCCGGGACAGGGCGTTCTCTGGCTACACCTTC.

This chain joins TRBV7-9 and TRBJ1-2, with 7 bases aligning to TRBD1. Germline trimming cut 2 bases from V and 8 bases from J; bases unmatched to any gene: 20. Per the germline V gene, CDR1 is SEHNR and CDR2 is FQNEAQ (reference sequence). This CDR3 region has 18 residues. The CDR3 sequence: CASSLPPMEKTGRRGYTF. The CDR3 nucleotides are TGTGCCAGCAGCTTACCACCCATGGAGAAGACAGGGAGAAGGGGCTACACCTTC.

The genes are TRBV28 and TRBJ1-2, with D hard to call. Germline-derived CDR1 and CDR2 are MDHEN and SYDVKM. The CDR3 length is 17 residues. V gave up 6 bases and J gave up 0 bases, with 20 bases separating them. This CDR3 is CASSPLGRQDSNYGYTF. The CDR3 coding sequence is TGTGCCAGCAGCCCACTGGGTCGGCAGGACTCTAACTATGGCTACACCTTC.

On this clone: Different DNA sequences within this sample yield the same CDR3. V gene TRBV28 combines with J gene TRBJ2-3; maybe TRBD1 (6 bases). The CDR3 spans 14 residues. Germline V gene sequence: CDR1 MDHEN, CDR2 SYDVKM. V was pared by 3 bases and J by 4 bases, with 11 bases between. CDR3 sequence: CASSLVQGADTQYF. The CDR3 DNA follows: TGTGCCAGCAGTTTGGTACAGGGAGCAGATACGCAGTATTTT.

V and J are TRBV5-1 and TRBJ1-1; a weak D match, TRBD1 (6 bases). Germline CDR1 SGHRS, CDR2 YFSETQ. The CDR3 sequence is 14 residues long. Between the trimmed V and J ends, which lost 7 bases and 1 base, there was a span of 14 bases. CDR3 sequence: CASLPDSQNTEAFF. CDR3 DNA sequence: TGCGCCAGCCTTCCGGACAGTCAGAACACTGAAGCTTTCTTT.

The chain has TRBV7-2 and TRBJ2-5; 7 nucleotides align to TRBD2. Per the germline V gene, CDR1 is SGHTA and CDR2 is FQGNSA. This CDR3 region has 16 residues. V lost 0 bases and J lost 1; bases outside the gene matches: 5. DNA of the CDR3: TGTGCCAGCAGCTTAGCGCTAACGGGGGGCCAAGAGACCCAGTACTTC. Translation: CASSLALTGGQETQYF.

V and J are TRBV27 and TRBJ2-5; D ambiguous. The CDR3 covers 14 residues. The germline V gene encodes CDR1 MNHEY and CDR2 SMNVEV (reference sequence). V was clipped by 4 bases and J by 4 bases, with 13 bases between them. DNA of the CDR3: TGTGCCAGCAGTTCCCCGGGTTCGGGAGAGACCCAGTACTTC. This sequence encodes CASSSPGSGETQYF.

The chain couples TRBV7-9 to TRBJ2-5, with D unresolved. Trimming shortened V by 5 bases and J by 5 bases, and 12 bases separated the two germline ends. Per the germline V gene, CDR1 is SEHNR and CDR2 is FQNEAQ (reference sequence). The CDR3 is 13 amino acids. The CDR3 DNA reads TGTGCCAGCAGCGCCCGGAGATCCGAGACCCAGTACTTC. The encoded protein is CASSARRSETQYF. The full variable domain, with the rest looked up from reference TRBV7-9 and TRBJ2-5, is DTGVSQNPRHKITKRGQNVTFRCDPISEHNRLYWYRQTLGQGPEFLTYFQNEAQLEKSRLLSDRFSAERPKGSFSTLEIQRTEQGDSAMYLCASSARRSETQYFGPGTRLLVL.

This clone was counted a single time. V is TRBV5-1 and J is TRBJ1-1; possibly TRBD1 for D (5 bases). The CDR3 totals 14 residues. V lost 0 bases and J lost 1, with 7 bases in between. CDR1 and CDR2 from the germline V gene are SGHRS and YFSETQ. CDR3 amino acids: CASSLVDTNTEAFF. DNA of the CDR3: TGCGCCAGCAGCTTGGTGGACACGAACACTGAAGCTTTCTTT.